The 23 T cell receptor beta chains presented below share a single source sample, sequenced in a study of blood T cell repertoires in COVID-19. Measured with immunoSEQ multiplex PCR; TCRdb has only the in-frame clones, and not every one. In the table there are about 43,000 clones, 86% of which are singletons. Sequenced input: peripheral blood. The source is a man in his fifties or sixties with active COVID-19.

This clone was counted a single time. The J gene is TRBJ2-1, the V gene TRBV5-1; possibly TRBD2 for D (5 bases). The CDR3 is 15 amino acids. CDR1 and CDR2 (germline): SGHRS, YFSETQ. V shed 0 bases and J shed 3 bases, with 10 bases lying between them. CDR3 amino acids: CASSLGGQVYNEQFF. The CDR3 DNA follows: TGCGCCAGCAGCTTGGGAGGGCAGGTCTACAATGAGCAGTTCTTC.

This chain uses TRBV3-1 (or the pseudogene TRBV3-2) with TRBJ2-2; possibly TRBD2 for D (5 bases). V was cut by 4 bases and J by 6 bases, with 9 bases left in between. The V gene's germline CDR1 is LGHDT and CDR2 YNNKEL (reference sequence). This CDR3 region has 13 residues. The CDR3 DNA reads TGTGCCAGCAGCCGCGGAGGAGCCGGGGAGCTGTTTTTT. Translation gives CASSRGGAGELFF.

Notes on this clone: Other DNA variants within this sample encode the same CDR3. The V and J genes are TRBV7-9 and TRBJ2-3; a possible D gene is TRBD1 (5 bases). Trimming left V 1 base short and J 0 bases short, with 5 bases between. CDR3 length: 14 amino acids. CDR1 SEHNR and CDR2 FQNEAQ come from the germline V gene (reference sequence). CDR3 nucleotide sequence: TGTGCCAGCAGCTTAGAGGGGAGCACAGATACGCAGTATTTT. It encodes CASSLEGSTDTQYF.

The chain links TRBV28 to TRBJ2-1; 10 bases align to TRBD2. Germline lookup yields CDR1 MDHEN and CDR2 SYDVKM. This CDR3 is 16 amino acids long. Germline trimming cut 5 bases from V and 0 bases from J; bases unmatched to any gene: 4. The CDR3 protein is CASSTLAGTSYNEQFF. The CDR3 bases are TGTGCCAGCAGTACACTAGCGGGAACCTCCTACAATGAGCAGTTCTTC.

The rearrangement links TRBV5-4 to TRBJ2-3; 10 bases align to TRBD2. The CDR3 is 16 residues long. Germline CDR1 SGHNT, CDR2 YYREEE (reference sequence). V lost 5 bases, J lost 6 bases, and 12 bases stayed unmatched. The CDR3 nucleotides read TGTGCCAGCAGTCGACTAGCGGGTATCGGGGGGGATACGCAGTATTTT. Translated, it gives CASSRLAGIGGDTQYF.

The chain combines TRBV4-3 with TRBJ2-7; TRBD2 matches 14 bases. CDR3 size: 21 residues. With 1 base clipped from V and 4 bases from J, the junction kept 18 bases outside the gene matches. Per the germline V gene, CDR1 is LGHNA and CDR2 is YSLEER. CDR3 DNA: TGCGCCAGCAGCCAAGTTCCACCGGGACTAGCGGGAGAATCGAGTAATTACGAGCAGTACTTC. It codes for CASSQVPPGLAGESSNYEQYF.

The chain couples TRBV2 to TRBJ1-5; D is perhaps TRBD1 (6 bases). The CDR3 loop spans 15 amino acids. Trimming left V 5 bases short and J 4 bases short, with 15 bases between. Germline CDR1 reads SNHLY; CDR2 reads FYNNEI. DNA for the CDR3: TGTGCCAGCAGTCGATGGGGAGGGGGAAATCAGCCCCAGCATTTT. Translation: CASSRWGGGNQPQHF.

This chain uses TRBV5-1 with TRBJ2-5, with 9 bases aligning to TRBD2. The CDR3 totals 17 residues. After removal of 1 base from V and 4 bases from J, the junction contained 11 bases not matched to a gene. Germline V lookup: CDR1 SGHRS, CDR2 YFSETQ. CDR3 DNA: TGCGCCAGCAGCTTGAGTAGCTGGCGGGAGGGCCGAGAGACCCAGTACTTC. This codes for CASSLSSWREGRETQYF.

V usage is TRBV2 and J usage is TRBJ2-2; TRBD2 matches at 14 bases. CDR3 length equals 20 residues. The germline CDR1 and CDR2 sequences are SNHLY and FYNNEI. V gave up 5 bases and J gave up 0 bases; unmatched junction bases: 11. CDR3 amino acids: CASSSPGLAGVGANTGELFF. CDR3 coding DNA: TGTGCCAGCAGTTCTCCGGGACTAGCGGGAGTAGGGGCGAACACCGGGGAGCTGTTTTTT. The entire variable domain, with the rest obtained from reference TRBV2 and TRBJ2-2, is as follows: EPEVTQTPSHQVTQMGQEVILRCVPISNHLYFYWYRQILGQKVEFLVSFYNNEISEKSEIFDDQFSVERPDGSNFTLKIRSTKLEDSAMYFCASSSPGLAGVGANTGELFFGEGSRLTVL.

The chain carries TRBV28 and TRBJ2-1; D is perhaps TRBD1 (6 bases). CDR3 size: 15 residues. Germline V gene lookup returns CDR1 MDHEN and CDR2 SYDVKM. Trimming stripped 8 bases from V and 8 bases from J, with 22 bases between. CDR3 sequence: CASDGEGAGVDEQFF. The CDR3 nucleotides are TGTGCCAGCGATGGAGAGGGAGCAGGGGTCGATGAGCAGTTCTTC.

The sample holds one count of this clone. The chain couples TRBV18 to TRBJ2-3, with unresolved D. V shed 4 bases and J shed 6 bases, with 14 bases lying between them. This CDR3 comprises 14 residues. Germline-derived CDR1 and CDR2 are KGHSH and LQKENI. The CDR3 nucleotides read TGTGCCAGCTCACTATCCCTTGATCGGGATACGCAGTATTTT. Protein product: CASSLSLDRDTQYF.

This clone was recorded a few times. The chain carries TRBV19 and TRBJ2-7, with D uncertain. V lost 3 bases to trimming and J lost 0 bases, with 12 bases between them. The CDR3 runs 15 residues. The germline CDR1 and CDR2 sequences are LNHDA and SQIVND (reference sequence). This CDR3 is CASSIKLDPSYEQYF. Written as DNA, the CDR3 is TGTGCCAGTAGTATCAAGCTAGACCCCTCCTACGAGCAGTACTTC.

The chain links TRBV2 to TRBJ2-1; D is uncertain. This CDR3 has 13 residues. Trimming removed 4 bases at V and 9 bases at J, with 13 bases between. CDR1 is SNHLY, CDR2 FYNNEI, per germline. CDR3 sequence: CASSGGSLSEQFF. CDR3 in DNA: TGTGCCAGCAGTGGAGGCAGTTTGTCTGAGCAGTTCTTC.

V is TRBV12-3 or TRBV12-4 and J is TRBJ1-2; no clear D. The CDR3 extends over 11 amino acids. V lost 4 bases and J 5 bases, leaving 5 bases between the germline ends. CDR3 nucleotides: TGTGCCAGCAGTTCCACATATGGCTACACCTTC. Translated: CASSSTYGYTF.

The chain employs TRBV7-9 and TRBJ2-7, with no clear D. V lost 4 bases and J lost 5, with 15 bases in between. This CDR3 spans 14 amino acids. Germline lookup yields CDR1 SEHNR and CDR2 FQNEAQ (reference sequence). CDR3 bases: TGTGCCAGCAGCTCCACCAACTTCGGAGACGAGCAGTACTTC. Its protein is CASSSTNFGDEQYF.

The J gene is TRBJ2-3, the V gene TRBV27, with D possibly TRBD2 on 6 matching bases. Trimming took off 4 bases at V and 2 bases at J, with 16 bases between the two ends. The CDR3 extends over 16 amino acids. CDR1 is MNHEY, CDR2 SMNVEV, per germline (reference sequence). CDR3 sequence: CASSSLGSGITDTQYF. CDR3 coding DNA: TGTGCCAGCAGTTCCCTGGGTAGCGGAATCACAGATACGCAGTATTTT.

V and J are TRBV29-1 and TRBJ2-5, with TRBD1 matching over 10 bases. The CDR3 runs to 12 residues. V was pared by 6 bases and J by 5 bases, with 3 bases of the junction left unmatched. Per the germline V gene, CDR1 is SQVTM and CDR2 is ANQGSEA. CDR3 nucleotides: TGCAGCGTAGGACAGGGGGGGGAGACCCAGTACTTC. It encodes CSVGQGGETQYF.

The V gene is TRBV4-1, the J gene TRBJ2-7; TRBD1 aligns across 7 bases. V was pared by 2 bases and J by 1 base, with 5 bases of the junction left unmatched. CDR3 length equals 15 residues. CDR1 and CDR2 (germline): MGHRA, YSYEKL. The CDR3 DNA sequence: TGCGCCAGCAGCCAACGAACAGGGGAATCCTACGAGCAGTACTTC. This sequence encodes CASSQRTGESYEQYF.

The V call is TRBV15, the J call TRBJ2-7; no reliable D call. CDR1 is LNHNV and CDR2 is YYDKDF in the germline V gene (reference sequence). The CDR3 has 15 residues. V shed 2 bases and J shed 0 bases, with 11 bases lying between them. This CDR3 reads CATSRNLDSSYEQYF. The CDR3 region has the DNA TGTGCCACCAGCAGAAACCTAGACTCCTCCTACGAGCAGTACTTC. The full variable domain, completed using reference TRBV15 and TRBJ2-7, is DAMVIQNPRYQVTQFGKPVTLSCSQTLNHNVMYWYQQKSSQAPKLLFHYYDKDFNNEADTPDNFQSRRPNTSFCFLDIRSPGLGDTAMYLCATSRNLDSSYEQYFGPGTRLTVT.

J is TRBJ2-1 and V is TRBV7-9; 14 bases match TRBD2. The CDR3 is 17 amino acids. CDR1 is SEHNR, CDR2 FQNEAQ, per germline (reference sequence). V was pared by 5 bases and J by 7 bases, with 10 bases of the junction left unmatched. The CDR3 here is CASSARGLAGVRNEQFF. Written as DNA, the CDR3 is TGTGCCAGCAGCGCCCGGGGACTAGCGGGAGTTAGGAATGAGCAGTTCTTC.

The chain recombines TRBV5-1 with TRBJ2-7; maybe TRBD2 (7 bases). The CDR3 totals 16 residues. V was trimmed by 4 bases and J by 5 bases, leaving 22 bases between them. The V gene's germline CDR1 is SGHRS and CDR2 YFSETQ. The CDR3 DNA is TGCGCCAGCAGCCCAACTGGGGGGGCTCTAGGCGACGAGCAGTACTTC. Translation: CASSPTGGALGDEQYF.

The chain carries TRBV11-2 and TRBJ1-1, with 8 bases identical to TRBD1. Germline V gives CDR1 SGHAT, CDR2 FQNNGV. The CDR3 sequence is 16 residues long. The trim removed 4 bases at V and 2 bases at J, leaving 9 bases unmatched. The CDR3 DNA is TGTGCCAGCAGCTCGGGACAGGTTGGGGCCAACACTGAAGCTTTCTTT. Amino acid sequence: CASSSGQVGANTEAFF.

The gene calls are TRBV2 and TRBJ2-7, with D perhaps matching TRBD2 (6 bases). The CDR3 extends over 13 amino acids. Germline CDR1 reads SNHLY; CDR2 reads FYNNEI. V was pared by 6 bases and J by 0 bases, with 9 bases between. Written as DNA, the CDR3 is TGTGCCAGCAGGGGGGACTCCTCCTACGAGCAGTACTTC. This translates into CASRGDSSYEQYF. Complete variable domain (other parts from reference TRBV2 and TRBJ2-7): EPEVTQTPSHQVTQMGQEVILRCVPISNHLYFYWYRQILGQKVEFLVSFYNNEISEKSEIFDDQFSVERPDGSNFTLKIRSTKLEDSAMYFCASRGDSSYEQYFGPGTRLTVT.